This T cell receptor beta chain was profiled in a study of shared clonotypes between healthy human individuals. Naive CD8 cells lacked CD45RO, underwent positive selection for CCR7 and left out terminally differentiated effector memory CD45RA+ cells. With 5 bases removed from V and 8 bases from J, the gap between germline ends came to 21 bases. CDR1 is SGHVS, CDR2 FNYEAQ, per germline. This CDR3 contains 16 residues. Deep-level settings were used for running the assay. Assay: immunoSEQ multiplex PCR; the TCRdb copy retains only in-frame clones and omits some. The table lists roughly 2,000,000 clones, 85% to 95% of them singletons.

The receptor comes from a man between 18 and 29 years old in good health. Some clones in this sample may be carry-over from other donors' samples. The rearrangement joins TRBV7-6 to TRBJ1-4; perhaps TRBD1 as D (5 bases). The sequencing sample was made of naive CD8+ T cells from PBMCs. CDR3 bases: TGTGCCAGCAGCCCCTCTAATTGGGAATCAGGGGAAAAACTGTTTTTT. Amino acid sequence: CASSPSNWESGEKLFF. Full variable domain (rest looked up from reference TRBV7-6 and TRBJ1-4): GAGVSQSPRYKVTKRGQDVALRCDPISGHVSLYWYRQALGQGPEFLTYFNYEAQQDKSGLPNDRFSAERPEGSISTLTIQRTEQRDSAMYRCASSPSNWESGEKLFFGSGTQLSVL.